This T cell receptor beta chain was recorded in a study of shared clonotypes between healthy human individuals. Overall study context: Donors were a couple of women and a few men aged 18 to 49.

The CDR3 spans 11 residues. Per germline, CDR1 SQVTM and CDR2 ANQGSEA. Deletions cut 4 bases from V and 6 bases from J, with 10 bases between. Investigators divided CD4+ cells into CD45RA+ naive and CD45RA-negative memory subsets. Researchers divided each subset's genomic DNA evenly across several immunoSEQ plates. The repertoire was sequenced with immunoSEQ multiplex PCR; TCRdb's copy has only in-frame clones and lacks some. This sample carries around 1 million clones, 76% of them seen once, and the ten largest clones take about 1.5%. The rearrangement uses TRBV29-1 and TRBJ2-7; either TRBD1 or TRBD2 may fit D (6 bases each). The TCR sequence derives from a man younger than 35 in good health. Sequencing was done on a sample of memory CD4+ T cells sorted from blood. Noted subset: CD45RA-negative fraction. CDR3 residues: CSVGGAGEQYF. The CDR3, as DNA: TGCAGCGTTGGGGGGGCCGGCGAGCAGTACTTC.